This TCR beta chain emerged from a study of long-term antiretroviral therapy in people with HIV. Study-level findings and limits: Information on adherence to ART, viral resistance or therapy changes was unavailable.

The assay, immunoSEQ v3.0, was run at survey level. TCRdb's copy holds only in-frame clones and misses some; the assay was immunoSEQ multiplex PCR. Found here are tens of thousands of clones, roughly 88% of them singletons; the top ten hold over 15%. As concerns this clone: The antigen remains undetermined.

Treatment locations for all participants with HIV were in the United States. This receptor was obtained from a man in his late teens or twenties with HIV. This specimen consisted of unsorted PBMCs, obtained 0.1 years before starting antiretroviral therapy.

DNA for the CDR3: TGTGCCAGCAGCTCGCCCAAATTCCGACAGGGCCGTAATTCACCCCTCCACTTT. Residues: CASSSPKFRQGRNSPLHF. This chain links TRBV5-6 with TRBJ1-6, with 7 bases lining up with TRBD1. The CDR3 is made up of 18 amino acids. V lost 3 bases, J lost 6 bases, and 15 bases stayed unmatched. The V gene's germline CDR1 is SGHDT and CDR2 YYEEEE.